A single sample is the source of the 2 T cell receptor beta chains below, sequenced in a study of blood T cells in healthy people across ages. The authors ran a second PCR of about 6 to 11 cycles using a sample-barcoded 5' primer and a J-beta primer mix. MiXCR, run by TCRdb on the 5' RACE reads, gives a single entry per CDR3 protein. Of around 1.5 million distinct CDR3 sequences in the sample, roughly 32% were seen once. The sequencing sample was made of blood. Receptor source: a woman aged 30 to 39 in good health.

This clonotype has just a few counts. V usage is TRBV6-1 and J usage is TRBJ2-7; D not resolved. The CDR3 is made up of 14 amino acids. CDR1 and CDR2 from the germline V gene are MNHNS and SASEGT. Trimming took off 6 bases at V and 0 bases at J, with 12 bases between the two ends. For the CDR3, the DNA is TGTGCCAGCAGGTTCGGGTCCAGCTCCTACGAGCAGTACTTC. Translation gives CASRFGSSSYEQYF.

In its sample, this clonotype was seen many times. The germline gene is not matched at one end of the junction; a read error may be the cause. The chain joins TRBV7-9 to TRBJ2-7; the D is unclear. This CDR3 spans 13 amino acids. Germline V CDR1 and CDR2: SEHNR, FQNEAQ (reference sequence). DNA of the CDR3: TGTGCCAGCAGTTTAGCCACAGAGTACGAGCAGTACTTC. Translation: CASSLATEYEQYF.